This TCR beta chain was obtained from a study of vaccination effects on CD4 cells after COVID-19. Sequenced by immunoSEQ multiplex PCR; TCRdb stores in-frame clones only, minus some. The sample gives 65,000 or so clones, roughly four fifths of which show up once; around 2.7% is in the top ten. As concerns this clone: Its matching antigen is unknown.

Viral peptide pools were used in the ViraFEST assay to expand antigen-specific CD4+ T cells, and sequencing came afterward. CD4+ T cell isolation took place after approximately ten days of culture. Recipients of the vaccine had no prior SARS-CoV-2 infection and negative nucleocapsid antibodies. Germline-derived CDR1 and CDR2 are SGDLS and YYNGEE. Between the trimmed V and J ends, which lost 4 bases and 4 bases, there was a span of 20 bases. The CDR3 is 16 amino acids. V and J are TRBV9 and TRBJ2-5; D unclear. Here the sequenced sample was CD4+ T cells from PBMCs cultured with HCoV-NL63 spike peptides, taken before COVID-19 vaccination. The TCR was taken from a human donor who received a COVID-19 vaccine. The CDR3 DNA follows: TGTGCCAGCAGCCCTCCGGGCCGTCATCTGGCAGAGACCCAGTACTTC. This sequence encodes CASSPPGRHLAETQYF.